This TCR beta chain was sequenced in a study of regulatory T cells in long-lasting Graves disease. For the study at large: Graves' cases, newly diagnosed, had used antithyroid drugs under 3 months. The study's findings and limits: Newly diagnosed disease favored TRBV20-1 and TRBJ2-1 over persistent disease.

This clonotype was recorded at least ten times. Its specificity is not known. The CDR3 is 14 amino acids. Trimming stripped 8 bases from V and 4 bases from J, with 15 bases between. The authors built TCR beta libraries using iRepertoire HTBI primers and Arm-PCR of CDR3 regions. Each CDR3 protein gets one entry after TCRdb re-called the multiplex PCR reads with MiXCR. The sample contains 400,000 to 500,000 distinct CDR3 sequences, roughly 17% of which appear only once. Indicated time point: newly diagnosed GD, antithyroid drugs for less than 3 months. The authors made the TCR library using RNA they extracted from PBMCs. In each case, Graves' disease was diagnosed per American Thyroid Association guidelines. This sample was also put to use in a study of T cells in Graves' hyperthyroidism and ophthalmopathy. This second study notes: Model-based prediction identified ophthalmopathy a median approximately 6 months prior to its onset.

This TCR was sampled from a woman under 40 with Graves disease. The chain has TRBV12-3 or TRBV12-4 and TRBJ2-1; no clear D gene. This specimen consisted of peripheral blood mononuclear cells (PBMCs), obtained at new diagnosis, from a patient treated with antithyroid drugs. Here the CDR3 DNA reads TGTGCCAGCCGTGACCCCTCGGAGTACAATGAGCAGTTCTTC. It specifies CASRDPSEYNEQFF.